These 17 T cell receptor beta chains originate from one sample sequenced in a study of Tregs in tolerant kidney transplant recipients. Profiled with immunoSEQ multiplex PCR; TCRdb holds only in-frame clones, not every one. The table shows some 71,000 clones, with less than 90% occurring only once. This specimen consisted of CD4+ T cells from blood, obtained before the transplant. These receptors were taken from a human donor who received a combined kidney and bone marrow transplant.

Only one count was recorded for this clone. Other DNA sequences in this sample translate to the same CDR3. The chain carries TRBV7-2 and TRBJ2-3, with TRBD2 identical over 7 bases. Germline assignment: CDR1 SGHTA and CDR2 FQGNSA. The CDR3 runs 15 residues. Trimming cost V 0 bases and J 3 bases; bases outside gene matches: 3. CDR3 protein: CASSLAGGRTDTQYF. CDR3 DNA sequence: TGTGCCAGCAGCTTAGCCGGCGGGAGAACAGATACGCAGTATTTT.

This chain connects TRBV11-2 to TRBJ1-3, with D tentatively TRBD1 (5 bases). CDR1 and CDR2 from the germline V gene are SGHAT and FQNNGV. The CDR3 contains 15 residues. V was pared by 5 bases and J by 0 bases, with 11 bases between. The CDR3 region has the DNA TGTGCCAGCAGCCCACGGGGGAACTCTGGAAACACCATATATTTT. Residues: CASSPRGNSGNTIYF.

The chain links TRBV7-8 to TRBJ2-7; weak D call: TRBD1 (5 bases). The CDR3 consists of 13 residues. Germline V lookup: CDR1 SGHVS, CDR2 FQNEAQ. V was clipped by 3 bases and J by 6 bases, with 12 bases between them. DNA for the CDR3: TGTGCCAGCAGCTTGGGTCAGGGCGGCGAGCAGTACTTC. Its translation: CASSLGQGGEQYF.

J is TRBJ1-1 and V is TRBV28, with TRBD1 matching over 7 bases. V was pared by 5 bases and J by 1 base, with 7 bases of the junction left unmatched. The CDR3 has 15 amino acids. Germline V gene sequence: CDR1 MDHEN, CDR2 SYDVKM. The chain's CDR3 is CASSPTGTENTEAFF. As DNA, the CDR3 is TGTGCCAGCAGTCCGACCGGGACAGAGAACACTGAAGCTTTCTTT.

This chain uses TRBV11-1 with TRBJ2-4; 13 bases line up with TRBD2. Per the germline V gene, CDR1 is SGHAT and CDR2 is FQDESV (reference sequence). Trimming took 5 bases from V and 5 from J; bases not matched to a gene: 9. This CDR3 is 17 amino acids long. CDR3 sequence reads: CASSTRTSGSLQNIQYF. The CDR3, as DNA: TGTGCCAGCAGCACACGGACTAGCGGGAGCCTGCAAAACATTCAGTACTTC.

This clone was counted between two and nine times. The chain couples TRBV5-3 to TRBJ2-7; tentative D call: TRBD1 (7 bases). TRBV5-3 is sorted into the ORF group, with uncertain function. The CDR3 covers 14 residues. DNA of the CDR3: TGTGCTAGACTCGACAGGGACTCCTCCTACGAGCAGTACTTC. Residues: CARLDRDSSYEQYF.

The chain couples TRBV7-2 to TRBJ1-2; no reliable D call. The V end was cut by 1 base, the J end by 8 bases, with 11 bases between. The CDR3 spans 13 residues. Per germline, CDR1 SGHTA and CDR2 FQGNSA. The CDR3 nucleotides read TGTGCCAGCAGCTTAGACGGTCTGAGCGGCTACACCTTC. Its translation is CASSLDGLSGYTF.

In DNA form, the CDR3 reads TGTGCCAGCAGTTACTCTGGCGGGAATGGGGCAGATACGCAGTATTTT. It yields the protein CASSYSGGNGADTQYF. The rearrangement uses TRBV6-7 and TRBJ2-3; D might be TRBD2 (6 bases). TRBV6-7 is sorted into the ORF group, with uncertain function. This CDR3 spans 16 amino acids. The V end was cut by 0 bases, the J end by 4 bases, with 14 bases between.

This sequence joins TRBV9 and TRBJ2-5; TRBD2 matches 13 bases. CDR1 and CDR2 from the germline V gene are SGDLS and YYNGEE. Losses at the gene ends were 2 bases for V and 5 bases for J; bases not matched to a gene: 6. The CDR3 covers 16 residues. CDR3 sequence reads: CASSVRLAGGDETQYF. The CDR3 nucleotides read TGTGCCAGCAGCGTGAGACTAGCGGGAGGTGATGAGACCCAGTACTTC.

The chain is built from TRBV6-1 and TRBJ1-5; D not resolved. Trimming shortened V by 6 bases and J by 4 bases, and 7 bases separated the two germline ends. Per the germline V gene, CDR1 is MNHNS and CDR2 is SASEGT. This CDR3 contains 12 residues. As DNA, the CDR3 is TGTGCCAGCAGATTTCCTAATCAGCCCCAGCATTTT. This translates into CASRFPNQPQHF.

The V gene is TRBV28, the J gene TRBJ2-2, with a tentative D call TRBD2 (7 bases). This CDR3 has 12 amino acids. V dropped 8 bases and J dropped 6 bases, with 10 bases sitting between them. Germline CDR1 and CDR2: MDHEN and SYDVKM. CDR3 in amino acids: CASRGAAGELFF. The DNA for the CDR3 is TGTGCCAGCCGGGGGGCCGCCGGGGAGCTGTTTTTT.

Here the CDR3 DNA reads TGCAGTGGCTCAAGAGATGAGCAGTTCTTC. Residues: CSGSRDEQFF. The chain couples TRBV20-1 to TRBJ2-1; D gene unclear. V shed 7 bases and J shed 8 bases, with 9 bases lying between them. In germline, CDR1 is DFQATT, CDR2 SNEGSKA (reference sequence). This CDR3 is 10 amino acids long.

The chain joins TRBV27 to TRBJ2-3, with a tentative D call TRBD2 (6 bases). In germline, CDR1 is MNHEY, CDR2 SMNVEV (reference sequence). V was shortened by 5 bases and J by 2 bases, with 14 bases between the two germline ends. This CDR3 region has 15 residues. CDR3 sequence: CASSEWEDFTDTQYF. The CDR3 region has the DNA TGTGCCAGCAGTGAGTGGGAGGACTTCACAGATACGCAGTATTTT.

This chain connects TRBV5-1 to TRBJ2-3; 9 bases are a match to TRBD1. The CDR3 loop spans 16 amino acids. V gave up 1 base and J gave up 3 bases; unmatched junction bases: 6. CDR1 SGHRS and CDR2 YFSETQ come from the germline V gene. For the CDR3, the DNA is TGCGCCAGCAGCTTGACAGGGGGCATGAGTACAGATACGCAGTATTTT. Protein product: CASSLTGGMSTDTQYF.

V gene TRBV6-5 combines with J gene TRBJ1-5; D remains ambiguous. The CDR3 is 12 amino acids. The germline V gene encodes CDR1 MNHEY and CDR2 SVGAGI. Trimming took off 2 bases at V and 6 bases at J, with 5 bases between the two ends. The CDR3 sequence is CASSYTGQPQHF. The CDR3 DNA is TGTGCCAGCAGTTACACGGGTCAGCCCCAGCATTTT.

The V gene is TRBV29-1, the J gene TRBJ1-2; tentative D call: TRBD1 (6 bases). V was cut by 0 bases and J by 4 bases, with 12 bases left in between. In germline, CDR1 is SQVTM, CDR2 ANQGSEA. The CDR3 covers 14 residues. The CDR3 DNA sequence: TGCAGCGTTGAAGATCGCTCAGGGGTCTATGGCTACACCTTC. This codes for CSVEDRSGVYGYTF.

The chain combines TRBV30 with TRBJ2-1, with 8 bases aligning to TRBD2. V lost 0 bases to trimming and J lost 9 bases; unmatched junction nucleotides: 7. Germline CDR1 and CDR2: GTSNPN and SVGIG (reference sequence). This CDR3 region has 14 residues. CDR3 coding DNA: TGTGCCTGGAGTGTACAGCGGGAGTTTGCTGAGCAGTTCTTC. Its translation is CAWSVQREFAEQFF.